A single sample gave rise to the 25 T cell receptor beta chains below, sequenced in a study of shared clonotypes between healthy human individuals. Only in-frame clones appear in the TCRdb table, and some are missing; sequencing was by immunoSEQ multiplex PCR. The sample consists of around 1.1 million clones, 60% to 85% of them appearing once. Sequencing was carried out using memory CD4+ T cells from PBMCs. Noted subset: CD45RA-negative fraction. The receptors here all came from a man aged 18 to 35 in good health. Some clones in this sample may be carry-over from other donors' samples.

This rearrangement joins TRBV28 to TRBJ2-3; D is unresolved. This CDR3 is 17 amino acids long. Germline CDR1 reads MDHEN; CDR2 reads SYDVKM. Trimming removed 6 bases from V and 0 bases from J, with 19 bases in between. The CDR3, as DNA: TGTGCCAGCAGCCCCTTGGCTGAATGGGCTAGCACAGATACGCAGTATTTT. Its protein is CASSPLAEWASTDTQYF.

The chain has TRBV7-3 and TRBJ2-3, with TRBD2 matching 12 bases. The length of the CDR3 is 16 residues. Germline lookup yields CDR1 SGHTA and CDR2 FQGTGA. Trimming took 1 base from V and 6 from J; bases not matched to a gene: 5. The CDR3 DNA is TGTGCCAGCAGCTTAAACCTAGCGGGAGGGCCTGATACGCAGTATTTT. This gives the protein CASSLNLAGGPDTQYF.

Comments on this clone: Other nucleotide sequences from this sample produce the same CDR3. The chain is built from TRBV30 and TRBJ1-5; no clear D gene. Germline loops: CDR1 GTSNPN, CDR2 SVGIG (reference sequence). V lost 0 bases and J lost 4, with 7 bases in between. The CDR3 sequence is 13 residues long. The CDR3 loop reads CAWSVLGNQPQHF. In nucleotides, the CDR3 is TGTGCCTGGAGTGTACTGGGGAATCAGCCCCAGCATTTT. The full variable domain, in which reference TRBV30 and TRBJ1-5 provide the parts outside the CDR3, is SQTIHQWPATLVQPVGSPLSLECTVEGTSNPNLYWYRQAAGRGLQLLFYSVGIGQISSEVPQNLSASRPQDRQFILSSKKLLLSDSGFYLCAWSVLGNQPQHFGDGTRLSIL.

The CDR3 spells CASSLPTGGYEQYF. In nucleotides, the CDR3 is TGTGCCAGCAGCTTACCCACAGGGGGCTACGAGCAGTACTTC. V and J are TRBV7-2 and TRBJ2-7; TRBD1 aligns across 8 bases. The CDR3 has 14 amino acids. The trim removed 2 bases at V and 3 bases at J, leaving 3 bases unmatched. Per the germline V gene, CDR1 is SGHTA and CDR2 is FQGNSA.

This rearrangement joins TRBV28 to TRBJ1-4; 7 bases are shared with TRBD1. In germline, CDR1 is MDHEN, CDR2 SYDVKM. The CDR3 has 16 residues. V lost 2 bases, J lost 8 bases, and 11 bases stayed unmatched. This CDR3 reads CASSLIMVQGGEKLFF. In DNA, the CDR3 is TGTGCCAGCAGTTTAATCATGGTTCAGGGGGGGGAAAAACTGTTTTTT.

The rearrangement uses TRBV4-1 and TRBJ2-2, with D possibly matching TRBD1 (6 bases). This CDR3 is 18 amino acids long. V lost 4 bases to trimming and J lost 2 bases, with 20 bases between them. Germline CDR1 MGHRA, CDR2 YSYEKL. In DNA form, the CDR3 reads TGCGCCAGCAGCCGCGGACCCCCACAGGGTGATAACACCGGGGAGCTGTTTTTT. Protein: CASSRGPPQGDNTGELFF.

V is TRBV5-4 and J is TRBJ2-5; maybe TRBD2 (5 bases). Matching the DNA end better, TRBJ2-7 makes the J call doubtful. This CDR3 comprises 17 residues. The V gene's germline CDR1 is SGHNT and CDR2 YYREEE (reference sequence). CDR3 loop: CASSLGPTGIVSYEQYF. The CDR3 DNA sequence: TGTGCCAGCAGCTTAGGGCCCACGGGAATTGTGTCCTACGAGCAGTACTTC.

This clone was recorded only once. The rearrangement joins TRBV9 to TRBJ1-2; tentative D call: TRBD1 (6 bases). The V gene's germline CDR1 is SGDLS and CDR2 YYNGEE. V lost 1 base and J lost 8, with 18 bases in between. The CDR3 is 15 residues long. The DNA for the CDR3 is TGTGCCAGCAGCGTACAGTCACAGGGATCTTCAGGCTACACCTTC. Translation: CASSVQSQGSSGYTF.

This clone was seen a handful of times. The rearrangement uses TRBV10-3 and TRBJ2-5; no definite D call. Germline values: CDR1 ENHRY, CDR2 SYGVKD. The ends were cut back, 10 bases at V and 1 base at J, with 10 bases in the middle. The CDR3 runs to 12 residues. The CDR3 region has the DNA TGTGCCACCGCCGACCTCCAAGAGACCCAGTACTTC. Its protein product is CATADLQETQYF.

The chain carries TRBV9 and TRBJ2-3; no reliable D call. Trimming left V 0 bases short and J 1 base short, with 15 bases between. The length of the CDR3 is 17 residues. Looked up from germline, CDR1 is SGDLS and CDR2 is YYNGEE. As DNA, the CDR3 is TGTGCCAGCAGCGTAGGTGGGGTAAGCCCAGGCACAGATACGCAGTATTTT. As protein: CASSVGGVSPGTDTQYF.

The genes are TRBV7-6 and TRBJ2-3, with D uncertain. Germline V gene data show CDR1 as SGHVS and CDR2 as FNYEAQ. The germline V and J ends were trimmed by 8 bases and 6 bases, with 9 bases remaining between them. This CDR3 spans 11 amino acids. The CDR3 DNA reads TGTGCCAGCCGAGATGCGGATACGCAGTATTTT. Translation: CASRDADTQYF.

This clone was observed a few times. The genes are TRBV5-5 and TRBJ1-1; 7 nucleotides align to TRBD1. The J segment lost 5 bases and the V segment lost 4 bases, leaving 8 bases of the junction unmatched. Germline CDR1 SGHKS, CDR2 YYEKEE (reference sequence). There are 14 residues in the CDR3. The CDR3 is CASSLDRVRTEAFF. As DNA, the CDR3 is TGTGCCAGCAGCCTAGACAGGGTTAGGACTGAAGCTTTCTTT. Based on the CDR3 plus reference TRBV5-5 and TRBJ1-1, the full variable domain is DAGVTQSPTHLIKTRGQQVTLRCSPISGHKSVSWYQQVLGQGPQFIFQYYEKEERGRGNFPDRFSARQFPNYSSELNVNALLLGDSALYLCASSLDRVRTEAFFGQGTRLTVV.

V and J are TRBV19 and TRBJ2-2, with a possible D match to TRBD1 (5 bases). Between the trimmed V and J ends, which lost 0 bases and 3 bases, there was a span of 8 bases. The CDR3 is 15 amino acids. The germline gives CDR1 LNHDA, CDR2 SQIVND (reference sequence). As DNA, the CDR3 is TGTGCCAGTAGTATAGAGAAGGGGTACACCGGGGAGCTGTTTTTT. It specifies CASSIEKGYTGELFF. The full variable domain, its missing parts supplied by reference TRBV19 and TRBJ2-2, is DGGITQSPKYLFRKEGQNVTLSCEQNLNHDAMYWYRQDPGQGLRLIYYSQIVNDFQKGDIAEGYSVSREKKESFPLTVTSAQKNPTAFYLCASSIEKGYTGELFFGEGSRLTVL.

The CDR3 nucleotides are TGTGCCAGCAGCTCAACGGAATACACTGAAGCTTTCTTT. This sequence encodes CASSSTEYTEAFF. V gene TRBV7-9 combines with J gene TRBJ1-1; D is unresolved. CDR3 length equals 13 residues. CDR1 is SEHNR and CDR2 is FQNEAQ in the germline V gene (reference sequence). The V end was cut by 4 bases, the J end by 3 bases, with 9 bases between.

This chain uses TRBV2 with TRBJ1-2; D unresolved. The V end was cut by 7 bases, the J end by 0 bases, with 12 bases between. The CDR3 is 14 residues long. Germline CDR1 SNHLY, CDR2 FYNNEI. CDR3 sequence reads: CASTRGPPNYGYTF. CDR3 in DNA: TGTGCCAGCACCAGAGGGCCACCTAACTATGGCTACACCTTC.

The J gene is TRBJ1-4, the V gene TRBV4-2; D is undetermined. Germline-derived CDR1 and CDR2 are LGHNA and YNFKEQ. Trimming took off 1 base at V and 4 bases at J, with 13 bases between the two ends. The CDR3 totals 16 residues. CDR3: CASSQAGLGDNEKLFF. The CDR3 DNA reads as TGTGCCAGCAGCCAAGCGGGATTGGGAGATAATGAAAAACTGTTTTTT.

Only one count was recorded for this clone. The CDR3: CASSTYRAPNEKLFF. The CDR3 DNA reads TGTGCCAGCAGCACCTACAGGGCTCCTAATGAAAAACTGTTTTTT. V and J are TRBV7-3 and TRBJ1-4, with D perhaps matching TRBD1 (6 bases). The CDR3 sequence is 15 residues long. With 5 bases removed from V and 3 bases from J, the gap between germline ends came to 13 bases. Looked up from germline, CDR1 is SGHTA and CDR2 is FQGTGA.

The V gene is TRBV5-1, the J gene TRBJ2-2; 9 bases fit TRBD2. The germline V gene has CDR1 SGHRS and CDR2 YFSETQ. V shed 0 bases, J shed 7 bases, and the junction held 10 bases outside the gene matches. CDR3 size: 17 residues. As DNA, the CDR3 is TGCGCCAGCAGCTTGGATGCTAGCGGGAACTTAGGCGGGGAGCTGTTTTTT. Its protein is CASSLDASGNLGGELFF.

This clone was observed once. The rearrangement joins TRBV5-4 to TRBJ2-7; 9 bases map to TRBD2. This CDR3 has 13 amino acids. The germline V gene has CDR1 SGHNT and CDR2 YYREEE (reference sequence). V lost 7 bases, J lost 6 bases, and 8 bases stayed unmatched. The CDR3 DNA reads TGTGCCAGCGGGAAGGGACTAGCAGGCGAGCAGTACTTC. The encoded protein is CASGKGLAGEQYF.

A remark on this clone: Other DNA sequences in the same sample also yield this CDR3. This chain links TRBV5-1 with TRBJ2-2; TRBD2 aligns across 10 bases. The CDR3 has 15 amino acids. From germline, CDR1 is SGHRS and CDR2 YFSETQ. V shed 2 bases and J 3 bases; nucleotides not matched to a gene: 1. The CDR3, as DNA: TGCGCCAGCAGCTTTCTAGCGGGAGACACCGGGGAGCTGTTTTTT. Amino acid sequence: CASSFLAGDTGELFF.

The V and J genes are TRBV7-6 and TRBJ2-7; TRBD2 matches at 9 bases. J gave up 4 bases and V 1 base, and 8 bases lay outside the gene matches. Germline values: CDR1 SGHVS, CDR2 FNYEAQ. The CDR3 sequence is 16 residues long. CDR3 region: CASSLDVAREGYEQYF. The CDR3, as DNA: TGTGCCAGCAGCTTAGATGTTGCGCGGGAGGGTTACGAGCAGTACTTC. The full variable domain, completed using reference TRBV7-6 and TRBJ2-7, is GAGVSQSPRYKVTKRGQDVALRCDPISGHVSLYWYRQALGQGPEFLTYFNYEAQQDKSGLPNDRFSAERPEGSISTLTIQRTEQRDSAMYRCASSLDVAREGYEQYFGPGTRLTVT.

V gene TRBV11-2 combines with J gene TRBJ1-3; weak D call: TRBD1 (5 bases). Germline lookup yields CDR1 SGHAT and CDR2 FQNNGV. V was cut by 4 bases and J by 0 bases, with 7 bases left in between. The CDR3 is 14 residues long. For the CDR3, the DNA is TGTGCCAGCAGCTGGGGCAGCTCTGGAAACACCATATATTTT. Protein product: CASSWGSSGNTIYF.

CDR3 sequence reads: CASSWDNGNQPQHF. CDR3 DNA sequence: TGTGCCAGCAGTTGGGACAATGGCAATCAGCCCCAGCATTTT. The J gene is TRBJ1-5, the V gene TRBV2, with D perhaps TRBD1 (6 bases). Trimming shortened V by 5 bases and J by 2 bases, and 10 bases separated the two germline ends. The CDR3 loop spans 14 amino acids. Germline lookup yields CDR1 SNHLY and CDR2 FYNNEI. Combining the CDR3 with reference TRBV2 and TRBJ1-5 gives the whole variable domain EPEVTQTPSHQVTQMGQEVILRCVPISNHLYFYWYRQILGQKVEFLVSFYNNEISEKSEIFDDQFSVERPDGSNFTLKIRSTKLEDSAMYFCASSWDNGNQPQHFGDGTRLSIL.

The V gene is TRBV7-7, the J gene TRBJ2-1; 9 bases line up with TRBD1. Germline CDR1 is SSHAT and CDR2 is FNYEAQ (reference sequence). This CDR3 region has 14 residues. With V trimmed by 5 bases and J by 7 bases, 6 bases remained unmatched. CDR3 loop: CASSTDRGGNEQFF. The CDR3 DNA reads as TGTGCCAGCAGCACCGACAGGGGGGGGAATGAGCAGTTCTTC.

The chain uses TRBV30 and TRBJ2-7; D gene ambiguous. Trimming shortened V by 3 bases and J by 0 bases, and 9 bases separated the two germline ends. This CDR3 comprises 13 residues. The germline V gene has CDR1 GTSNPN and CDR2 SVGIG (reference sequence). The CDR3 DNA is TGTGCCTGGAGCTGGCTTAACTCCTACGAGCAGTACTTC. Its protein product is CAWSWLNSYEQYF.